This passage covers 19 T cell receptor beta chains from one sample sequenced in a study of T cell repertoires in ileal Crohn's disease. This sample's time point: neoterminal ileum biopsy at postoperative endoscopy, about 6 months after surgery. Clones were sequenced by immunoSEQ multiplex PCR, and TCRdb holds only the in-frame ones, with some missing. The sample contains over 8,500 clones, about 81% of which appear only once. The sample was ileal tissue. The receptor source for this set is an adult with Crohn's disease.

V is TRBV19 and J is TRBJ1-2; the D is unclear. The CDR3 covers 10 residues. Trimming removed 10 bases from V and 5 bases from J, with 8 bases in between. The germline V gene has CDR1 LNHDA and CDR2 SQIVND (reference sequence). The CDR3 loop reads CATLSYGYTF. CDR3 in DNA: TGTGCCACCCTCAGTTATGGCTACACCTTC. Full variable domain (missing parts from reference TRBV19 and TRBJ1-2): DGGITQSPKYLFRKEGQNVTLSCEQNLNHDAMYWYRQDPGQGLRLIYYSQIVNDFQKGDIAEGYSVSREKKESFPLTVTSAQKNPTAFYLCATLSYGYTFGSGTRLTVV.

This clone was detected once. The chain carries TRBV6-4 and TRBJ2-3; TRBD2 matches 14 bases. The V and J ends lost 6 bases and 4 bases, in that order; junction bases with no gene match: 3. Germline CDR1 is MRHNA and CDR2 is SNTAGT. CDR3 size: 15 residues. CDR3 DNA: TGTGCCAGCAGCGCGACTAGCGGGGGGGCAGATACGCAGTATTTT. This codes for CASSATSGGADTQYF.

CDR3 protein: CASSLDRGEEKLFF. DNA for the CDR3: TGCGCCAGCAGCTTGGACAGGGGGGAGGAAAAACTGTTTTTT. J is TRBJ1-4 and V is TRBV5-1, with 8 positions matching TRBD1. In germline, CDR1 is SGHRS, CDR2 YFSETQ. Trimming at V came to 0 bases and at J to 8 bases, leaving 3 bases not matched to a gene. The CDR3 spans 14 residues.

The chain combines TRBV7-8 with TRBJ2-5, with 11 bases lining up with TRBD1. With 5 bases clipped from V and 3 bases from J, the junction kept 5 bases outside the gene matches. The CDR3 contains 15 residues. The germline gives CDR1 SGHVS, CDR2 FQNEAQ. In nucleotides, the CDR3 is TGTGCCAGCAGCACATCGGGACAGGGGGAAGAGACCCAGTACTTC. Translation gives CASSTSGQGEETQYF.

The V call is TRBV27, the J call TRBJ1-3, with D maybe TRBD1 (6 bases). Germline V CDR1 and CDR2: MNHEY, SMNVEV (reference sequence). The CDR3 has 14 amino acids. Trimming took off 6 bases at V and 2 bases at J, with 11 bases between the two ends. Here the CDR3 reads CASRPTGTGNTIYF. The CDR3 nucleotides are TGTGCCAGCAGGCCCACAGGGACTGGAAACACCATATATTTT.

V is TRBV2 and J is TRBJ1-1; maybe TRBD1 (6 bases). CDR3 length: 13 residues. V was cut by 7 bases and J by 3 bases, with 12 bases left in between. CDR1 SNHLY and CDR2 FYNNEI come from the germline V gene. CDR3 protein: CASTSQGYTEAFF. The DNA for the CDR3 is TGTGCCAGCACCTCACAGGGATACACTGAAGCTTTCTTT.

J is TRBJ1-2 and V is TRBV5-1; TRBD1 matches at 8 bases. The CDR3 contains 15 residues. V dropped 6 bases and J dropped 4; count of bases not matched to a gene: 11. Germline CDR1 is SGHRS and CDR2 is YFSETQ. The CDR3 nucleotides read TGCGCCAGCACCCGCGGGGGACAGGACTTCTATGGCTACACCTTC. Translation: CASTRGGQDFYGYTF.

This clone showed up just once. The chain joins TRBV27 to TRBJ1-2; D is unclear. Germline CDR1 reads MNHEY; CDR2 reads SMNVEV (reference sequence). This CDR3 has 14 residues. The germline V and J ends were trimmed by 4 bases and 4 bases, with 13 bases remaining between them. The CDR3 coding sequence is TGTGCCAGCAGTTCCTGGGAGCGGGGCTATGGCTACACCTTC. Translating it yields CASSSWERGYGYTF.

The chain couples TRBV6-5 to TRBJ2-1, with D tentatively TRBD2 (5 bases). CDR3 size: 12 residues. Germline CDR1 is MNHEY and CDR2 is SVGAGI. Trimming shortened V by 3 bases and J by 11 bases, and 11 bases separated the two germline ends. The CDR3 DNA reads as TGTGCCAGCAGTTATAGGACGGGGAAGCAGTTCTTC. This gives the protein CASSYRTGKQFF.

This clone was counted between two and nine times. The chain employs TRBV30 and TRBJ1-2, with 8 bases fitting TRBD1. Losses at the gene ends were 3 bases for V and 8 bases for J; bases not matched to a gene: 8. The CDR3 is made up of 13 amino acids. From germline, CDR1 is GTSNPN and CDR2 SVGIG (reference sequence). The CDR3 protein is CAWRAFWTGGYTF. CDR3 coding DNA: TGTGCCTGGAGGGCCTTTTGGACAGGGGGCTACACCTTC.

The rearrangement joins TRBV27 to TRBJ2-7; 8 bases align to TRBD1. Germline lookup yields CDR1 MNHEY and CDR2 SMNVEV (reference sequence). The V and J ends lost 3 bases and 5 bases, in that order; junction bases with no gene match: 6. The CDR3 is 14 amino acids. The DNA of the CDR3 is TGTGCCAGCAGTTTCCACAGGGGGTGGGACGAGCAGTACTTC. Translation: CASSFHRGWDEQYF.

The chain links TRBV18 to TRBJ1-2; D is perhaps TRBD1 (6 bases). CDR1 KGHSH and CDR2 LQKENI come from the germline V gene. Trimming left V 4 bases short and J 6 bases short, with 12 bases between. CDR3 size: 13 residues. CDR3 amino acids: CASSQGQRDGYTF. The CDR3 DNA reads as TGTGCCAGCTCACAGGGACAAAGGGATGGCTACACCTTC.

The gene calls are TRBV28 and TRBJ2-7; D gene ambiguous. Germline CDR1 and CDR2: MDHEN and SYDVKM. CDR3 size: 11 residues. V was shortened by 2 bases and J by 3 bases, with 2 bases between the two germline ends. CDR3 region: CASSLLYEQYF. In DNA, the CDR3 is TGTGCCAGCAGTTTACTCTACGAGCAGTACTTC.

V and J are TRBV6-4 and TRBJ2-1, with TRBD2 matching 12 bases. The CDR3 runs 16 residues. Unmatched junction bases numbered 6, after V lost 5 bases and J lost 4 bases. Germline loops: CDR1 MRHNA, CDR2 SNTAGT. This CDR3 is CASSRELAGGYNEQFF. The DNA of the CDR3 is TGTGCCAGCAGTAGGGAACTAGCGGGGGGTTACAATGAGCAGTTCTTC.

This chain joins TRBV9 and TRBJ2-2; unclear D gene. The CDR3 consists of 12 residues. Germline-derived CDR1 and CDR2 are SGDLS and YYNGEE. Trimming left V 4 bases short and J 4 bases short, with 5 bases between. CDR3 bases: TGTGCCAGCAGCTACGGCACCGGGGAGCTGTTTTTT. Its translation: CASSYGTGELFF.

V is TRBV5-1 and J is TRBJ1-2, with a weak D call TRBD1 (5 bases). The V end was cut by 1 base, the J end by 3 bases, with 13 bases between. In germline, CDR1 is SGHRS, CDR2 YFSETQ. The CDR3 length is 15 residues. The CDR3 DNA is TGCGCCAGCAGCTTGAGGGCAGGGTGGGACTATGGCTACACCTTC. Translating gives CASSLRAGWDYGYTF.

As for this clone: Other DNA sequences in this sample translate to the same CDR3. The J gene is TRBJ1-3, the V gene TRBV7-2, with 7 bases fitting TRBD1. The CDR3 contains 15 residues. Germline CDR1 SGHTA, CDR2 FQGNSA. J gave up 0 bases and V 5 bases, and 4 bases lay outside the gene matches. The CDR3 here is CASSGRDSSGNTIYF. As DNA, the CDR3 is TGTGCCAGCAGCGGCCGGGACAGCTCTGGAAACACCATATATTTT.

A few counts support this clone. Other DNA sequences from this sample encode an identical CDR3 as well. The CDR3 loop is CASSLGTVLSGNTIYF. In DNA form, the CDR3 reads TGTGCCAGCAGCTTGGGGACAGTACTATCTGGAAACACCATATATTTT. V gene TRBV5-4 combines with J gene TRBJ1-3; possible D gene TRBD1, 6 bases. The CDR3 covers 16 residues. V lost 0 bases and J 1 base, leaving 11 bases between the germline ends. Looked up from germline, CDR1 is SGHNT and CDR2 is YYREEE (reference sequence).

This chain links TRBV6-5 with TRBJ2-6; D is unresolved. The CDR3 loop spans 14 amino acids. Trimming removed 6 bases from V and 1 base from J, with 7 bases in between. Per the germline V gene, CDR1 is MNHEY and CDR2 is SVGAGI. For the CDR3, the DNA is TGTGCCAGCAGCAAACTTTCTGGGGCCAACGTCCTGACTTTC. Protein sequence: CASSKLSGANVLTF.